The present T cell receptor (beta chain) was sequenced within a study of technical replicates of blood from a few donors. The CDR3 totals 13 residues. Germline lookup yields CDR1 SGDLS and CDR2 YYNGEE. Generated by immunoSEQ multiplex PCR, the TCRdb table keeps only in-frame clones and is missing some. The table shows 70,000 to 85,000 clones, with about 97% occurring only once. Sequences were obtained from T cells isolated from PBMCs. The TCR originated in a human donor in good health. J is TRBJ2-5 and V is TRBV9; D is uncertain. TRBJ2-7 matches the DNA end more closely, so the J call is doubtful. Here the CDR3 DNA reads TGTGCCAGCAGCGGTACTGGTCTCTACGAGCAGTACTTC. Amino acids: CASSGTGLYEQYF.